This T cell receptor (beta chain) was sequenced during a study of cytotoxic CD8 clonotypes in ibrutinib-treated CLL. In the case of this clone: Its antigen is as yet unknown.

The data were produced by immunoSEQ multiplex PCR, yet TCRdb's version contains in-frame clones alone and is incomplete. The sample lists under 150,000 clones, over 75% occurring once. General study results and limits: Private clonotypes, not public ones, expanded at ibrutinib response.

The V segment lost 5 bases and the J segment 4 bases; nucleotides outside the gene matches: 5. This CDR3 region has 14 residues. Looked up from germline, CDR1 is LGHNT and CDR2 is FRNRAP. This material consisted of PBMCs, taken after 36 months of ibrutinib treatment. This receptor was identified in a human donor with chronic lymphocytic leukemia. The V gene is TRBV12-5, the J gene TRBJ2-3; TRBD1 matches at 8 bases. CDR3: CASGTGQGADTQYF. The DNA for the CDR3 is TGTGCTAGTGGTACAGGACAGGGAGCAGATACGCAGTATTTT. The variable domain in full, with the rest retrieved from reference TRBV12-5 and TRBJ2-3, is DARVTQTPRHKVTEMGQEVTMRCQPILGHNTVFWYRQTMMQGLELLAYFRNRAPLDDSGMPKDRFSAEMPDATLATLKIQPSEPRDSAVYFCASGTGQGADTQYFGPGTRLTVL.